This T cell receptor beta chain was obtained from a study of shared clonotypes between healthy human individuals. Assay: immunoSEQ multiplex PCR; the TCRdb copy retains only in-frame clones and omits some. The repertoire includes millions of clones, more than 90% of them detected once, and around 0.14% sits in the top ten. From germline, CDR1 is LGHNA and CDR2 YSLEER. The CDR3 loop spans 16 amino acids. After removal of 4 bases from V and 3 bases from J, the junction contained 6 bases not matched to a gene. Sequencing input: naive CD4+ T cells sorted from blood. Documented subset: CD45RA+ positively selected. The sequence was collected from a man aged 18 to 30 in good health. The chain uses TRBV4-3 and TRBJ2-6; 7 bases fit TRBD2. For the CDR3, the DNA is TGCGCCAGCAGCCCCGAAGGCGGGGGTGGGGCCAACGTCCTGACTTTC. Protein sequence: CASSPEGGGGANVLTF.